The 2 T cell receptor beta chains in this list originate from one sample, sequenced in a study of blood T cell repertoires in COVID-19 (dated by TCRdb to the early 2020s). Receptor amplification or capture employed the immunoSEQ multiplex PCR assay. Held by TCRdb, this immuneACCESS table contains in-frame sequences only and omits some clones. Under half of the omission traces to an unresolved V gene where checked; the cause of the rest is unknown. The sample includes roughly 160,000 clones, with about four fifths observed a single time. Approximately 2.6% of the sample goes to the ten largest clones. Sequencing input: peripheral blood. These receptors all stem from a woman of 80 years or more with COVID-19, enrolled during active disease.

This clone was observed a single time. The chain links TRBV7-2 to TRBJ1-1; tentatively, D is TRBD1 (6 bases). The V and J ends lost 6 bases and 1 base respectively, with 15 bases between them. Germline V gene sequence: CDR1 SGHTA, CDR2 FQGNSA. The length of the CDR3 is 15 residues. The CDR3 loop reads CASRHREFSNTEAFF. The DNA of the CDR3 is TGTGCCAGCAGACACAGGGAGTTCTCGAACACTGAAGCTTTCTTT.

The sample holds one count of this clone. V usage is TRBV5-1 and J usage is TRBJ2-1, with unresolved D. CDR1 is SGHRS, CDR2 YFSETQ, per germline. This CDR3 region has 15 residues. V gave up 0 bases and J gave up 8 bases, with 15 bases separating them. The CDR3 reads CASSLDRPGTDEQFF. CDR3 DNA: TGCGCCAGCAGCTTGGATAGGCCAGGAACGGATGAGCAGTTCTTC.